These 8 T cell receptor beta chains were all obtained from the same sample, sequenced in a study of cytomegalovirus exposure and HLA in healthy donors. In the PCR, 60 Vbeta and 13 Jbeta primers were used. This table comes from immunoSEQ multiplex PCR, and its TCRdb copy is limited to in-frame clones, with some not included. The sample holds over 95,000 clones, about 80% seen once. The sequencing sample was made of PBMCs. The receptor set was obtained from a female donor in good health and CMV-seronegative.

This clone was seen a handful of times. This CDR3 reads CASSYRESTEAFF. Here the CDR3 DNA reads TGTGCCAGCAGTTACAGGGAGAGCACTGAAGCTTTCTTT. The chain recombines TRBV6-7 with TRBJ1-1; the D is unclear. TRBV6-7 is annotated as an ORF whose role is uncertain. V lost 2 bases to trimming and J lost 4 bases, with 8 bases between them. The CDR3 length is 13 residues.

V usage is TRBV19 and J usage is TRBJ1-1, with 7 positions matching TRBD1. This CDR3 is built from 16 residues. After removal of 4 bases from V and 1 base from J, the junction contained 9 bases not matched to a gene. Per germline, CDR1 LNHDA and CDR2 SQIVND (reference sequence). The CDR3 spells CASSTAGTATNTEAFF. The CDR3 DNA is TGTGCCAGTAGTACCGCCGGGACAGCCACGAACACTGAAGCTTTCTTT.

The V gene is TRBV4-2, the J gene TRBJ2-7; tentatively, D is TRBD2 (5 bases). The CDR3 spans 14 residues. The germline V and J ends were trimmed by 0 bases and 6 bases, with 12 bases remaining between them. Looked up from germline, CDR1 is LGHNA and CDR2 is YNFKEQ. The chain's CDR3 is CASSQDRSGGEQYF. CDR3 DNA: TGTGCCAGCAGCCAAGATAGATCCGGAGGCGAGCAGTACTTC.

This clone was detected a few times. The chain is built from TRBV2 and TRBJ1-4, with 9 nucleotides matching TRBD1. V shed 6 bases, J shed 10 bases, and the junction held 6 bases outside the gene matches. Germline V CDR1 and CDR2: SNHLY, FYNNEI. The CDR3 sequence is 13 residues long. Here the CDR3 DNA reads TGTGCCAGCAGCGACAGGGGGTGGGGAAAACTGTTTTTT. Translated, it gives CASSDRGWGKLFF.

Only a few counts were recorded for this clone. The chain links TRBV10-3 to TRBJ1-6; 10 nucleotides align to TRBD1. Germline CDR1 is ENHRY and CDR2 is SYGVKD. The CDR3 has 15 amino acids. J was trimmed by 9 bases and V by 6 bases; bases with no gene match: 8. The CDR3 DNA sequence: TGTGCCATCAGATACGAAGACAGGGGGCTTTCACCCCTCCACTTT. This gives the protein CAIRYEDRGLSPLHF.

The CDR3 sequence is CASSVGHLSYEQYF. The CDR3, as DNA: TGTGCCAGCAGTGTCGGACACCTCTCCTACGAGCAGTACTTC. This chain uses TRBV2 with TRBJ2-7, with D perhaps TRBD1 (5 bases). The CDR3 contains 14 residues. The germline gives CDR1 SNHLY, CDR2 FYNNEI. V lost 4 bases to trimming and J lost 0 bases, with 10 bases between them.

The V and J genes are TRBV7-6 and TRBJ2-5, with a tentative D call TRBD1 (6 bases). Trimming took off 5 bases at V and 3 bases at J, with 10 bases between the two ends. From germline, CDR1 is SGHVS and CDR2 FNYEAQ. The CDR3 is made up of 13 amino acids. CDR3 region: CASSPKGEETQYF. The CDR3 region has the DNA TGTGCCAGCAGCCCTAAGGGGGAAGAGACCCAGTACTTC.

This chain joins TRBV5-1 and TRBJ1-2, with 7 nucleotides matching TRBD1. The V segment lost 4 bases and the J segment 8 bases; nucleotides outside the gene matches: 8. CDR1 and CDR2 from the germline V gene are SGHRS and YFSETQ. This CDR3 spans 13 amino acids. Written as DNA, the CDR3 is TGCGCCAGCAGCCCAGGGGGAAGAGAGGGCTACACCTTC. Protein sequence: CASSPGGREGYTF.